This record concerns one T cell receptor beta chain sequence. This CDR3 region has 16 residues. Germline V gene sequence: CDR1 SEHNR, CDR2 FQNEAQ (reference sequence). With V trimmed by 2 bases and J by 2 bases, 6 bases remained unmatched. This entry comes from a study of blood T cell repertoires in COVID-19. Study information: Nucleic acid was either cDNA or gDNA, and it came from T cells, B-cell-depleted T cells, or PBMCs.

Data came from immunoSEQ multiplex PCR; TCRdb stores just in-frame clones and leaves some out. The sample shows a few hundred thousand clones, approximately 83% of them seen only once. The source is a woman aged 40-49 years with acute COVID-19. The sequencing input was PBMCs or T cells enriched from blood (not recorded which). The chain has TRBV7-9 and TRBJ2-5, with 9 bases aligning to TRBD2. CDR3 region: CASSLWASGEQETQYF. The CDR3 coding sequence is TGTGCCAGCAGCTTATGGGCTAGCGGGGAACAAGAGACCCAGTACTTC.